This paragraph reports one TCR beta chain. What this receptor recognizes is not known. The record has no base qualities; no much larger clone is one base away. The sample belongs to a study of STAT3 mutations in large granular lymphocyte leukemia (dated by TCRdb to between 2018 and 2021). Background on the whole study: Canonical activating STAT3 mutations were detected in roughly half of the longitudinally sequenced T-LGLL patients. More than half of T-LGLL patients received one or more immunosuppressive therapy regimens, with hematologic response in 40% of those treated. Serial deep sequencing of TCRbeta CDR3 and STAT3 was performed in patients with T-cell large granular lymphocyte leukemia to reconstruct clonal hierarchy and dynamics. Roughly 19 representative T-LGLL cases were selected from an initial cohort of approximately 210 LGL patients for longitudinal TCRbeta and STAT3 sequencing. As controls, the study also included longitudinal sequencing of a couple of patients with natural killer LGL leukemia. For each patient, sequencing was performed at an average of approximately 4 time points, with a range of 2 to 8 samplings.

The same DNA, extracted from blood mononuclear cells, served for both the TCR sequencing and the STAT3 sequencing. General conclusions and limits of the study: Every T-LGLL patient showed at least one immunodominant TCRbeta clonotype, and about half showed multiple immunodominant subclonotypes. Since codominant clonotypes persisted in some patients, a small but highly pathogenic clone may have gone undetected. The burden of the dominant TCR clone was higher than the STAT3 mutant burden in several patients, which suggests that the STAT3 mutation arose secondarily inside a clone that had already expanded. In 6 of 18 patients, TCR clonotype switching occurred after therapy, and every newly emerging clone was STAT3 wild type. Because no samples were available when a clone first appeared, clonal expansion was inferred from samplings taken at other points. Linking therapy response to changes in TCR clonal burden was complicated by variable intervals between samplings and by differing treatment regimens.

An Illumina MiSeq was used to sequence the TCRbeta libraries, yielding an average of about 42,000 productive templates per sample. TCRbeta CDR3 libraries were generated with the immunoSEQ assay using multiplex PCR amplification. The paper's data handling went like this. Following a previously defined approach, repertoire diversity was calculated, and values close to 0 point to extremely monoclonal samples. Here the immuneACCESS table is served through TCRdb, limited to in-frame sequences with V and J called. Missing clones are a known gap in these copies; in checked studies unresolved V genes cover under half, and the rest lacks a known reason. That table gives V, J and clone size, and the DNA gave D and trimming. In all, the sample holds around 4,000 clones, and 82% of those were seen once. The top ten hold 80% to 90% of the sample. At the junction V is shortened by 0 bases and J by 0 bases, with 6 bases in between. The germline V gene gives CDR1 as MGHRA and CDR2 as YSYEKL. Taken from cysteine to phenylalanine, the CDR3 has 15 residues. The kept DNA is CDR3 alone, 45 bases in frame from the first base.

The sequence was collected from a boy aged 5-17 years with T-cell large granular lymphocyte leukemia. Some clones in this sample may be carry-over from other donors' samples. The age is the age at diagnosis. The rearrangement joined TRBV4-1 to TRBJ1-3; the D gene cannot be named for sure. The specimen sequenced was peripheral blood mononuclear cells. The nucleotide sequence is TGCGCCAGCAGCCAAGATTCCCGCTCTGGAAACACCATATATTTT. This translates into CASSQDSRSGNTIYF.